This passage covers 15 T cell receptor beta chains from one sample sequenced in a study of high-grade serous ovarian cancer treatment subgroups. Tumor tissue was taken before any definitive surgery or chemotherapy was given. Produced via immunoSEQ multiplex PCR; TCRdb's table is partial and in-frame only. This table has 4,900 or so clones, about 75% appearing once. Material: tumor tissue. All receptors derive from a human patient with high-grade serous ovarian cancer.

The chain uses TRBV6-1 and TRBJ1-2; the D gene is possibly TRBD1 (6 bases). V lost 0 bases and J 4 bases, leaving 12 bases between the germline ends. CDR3 length: 15 residues. Germline CDR1 MNHNS, CDR2 SASEGT. CDR3 nucleotides: TGTGCCAGCAGTGAAGCGGGGGGCACAGCCTATGGCTACACCTTC. Its protein is CASSEAGGTAYGYTF.

The V gene is TRBV29-1, the J gene TRBJ2-1; TRBD2 matches 12 bases. Per the germline V gene, CDR1 is SQVTM and CDR2 is ANQGSEA. The CDR3 contains 14 residues. The ends lost 7 bases at V and 2 bases at J; junction bases unmatched: 3. This CDR3 reads CSGGLAGPYNEQFF. As DNA, the CDR3 is TGCAGCGGGGGACTAGCGGGCCCCTACAATGAGCAGTTCTTC.

This clone was observed once. This chain joins TRBV15 and TRBJ1-6, with 7 bases matching TRBD1. V shed 0 bases, J shed 6 bases, and the junction held 8 bases outside the gene matches. The CDR3 totals 17 residues. Germline values: CDR1 LNHNV, CDR2 YYDKDF (reference sequence). The DNA for the CDR3 is TGTGCCACCAGCAGAGATCAAGGGGGCTACCGTAATTCACCCCTCCACTTT. This translates into CATSRDQGGYRNSPLHF. Filled out from reference TRBV15 and TRBJ1-6, the complete variable domain reads DAMVIQNPRYQVTQFGKPVTLSCSQTLNHNVMYWYQQKSSQAPKLLFHYYDKDFNNEADTPDNFQSRRPNTSFCFLDIRSPGLGDTAMYLCATSRDQGGYRNSPLHFGNGTRLTVT.

This clone was seen a handful of times. J is TRBJ1-2 and V is TRBV7-3, with TRBD1 matching over 9 bases. CDR3 length equals 13 residues. Germline trimming cut 5 bases from V and 5 bases from J; bases unmatched to any gene: 3. Germline loops: CDR1 SGHTA, CDR2 FQGTGA. CDR3 coding DNA: TGTGCCAGCAGCCTCGGGACAGGGTATGGCTACACCTTC. It yields the protein CASSLGTGYGYTF.

The chain employs TRBV27 and TRBJ1-6; 9 nucleotides align to TRBD1. Germline V gives CDR1 MNHEY, CDR2 SMNVEV (reference sequence). CDR3 length: 16 amino acids. J lost 9 bases, V lost 6 bases, and 12 bases had no gene match. DNA for the CDR3: TGTGCCAGCAGGGAGGGGACCGGGACAGGGAGTTCACCCCTCCACTTT. Translated, it gives CASREGTGTGSSPLHF.

The V call is TRBV4-1, the J call TRBJ2-5, with a possible D match to TRBD1 (6 bases). The V gene lost 0 bases and the J gene lost 5 bases, with 16 bases spanning the gap. Per germline, CDR1 MGHRA and CDR2 YSYEKL. The CDR3 contains 16 residues. The CDR3 DNA reads TGCGCCAGCAGCCAAGATAGTACTGGAAGGGGGGAGACCCAGTACTTC. Residues: CASSQDSTGRGETQYF.

The chain carries TRBV6-1 and TRBJ1-1; no clear D gene. Germline V gene lookup returns CDR1 MNHNS and CDR2 SASEGT. This CDR3 comprises 15 residues. The V end was cut by 2 bases, the J end by 1 base, with 11 bases between. For the CDR3, the DNA is TGTGCCAGCAGTGAATTCCCAATTACGAACACTGAAGCTTTCTTT. Translation gives CASSEFPITNTEAFF.

This clone came up once. This chain connects TRBV7-2 to TRBJ2-1; TRBD2 agrees at 11 bases. Trimming cost V 5 bases and J 4 bases; bases outside gene matches: 4. This CDR3 is 15 amino acids long. Germline loops: CDR1 SGHTA, CDR2 FQGNSA. CDR3 residues: CASSTGLAGYNEQFF. The CDR3 DNA sequence: TGTGCCAGCAGCACCGGACTAGCGGGTTACAATGAGCAGTTCTTC.

The chain recombines TRBV2 with TRBJ1-1; D remains unclear. CDR3 length equals 14 residues. Germline V CDR1 and CDR2: SNHLY, FYNNEI. Trimming cost V 2 bases and J 1 base, with 8 bases left between them. The CDR3 here is CASSELETNTEAFF. The DNA of the CDR3 is TGTGCCAGCAGTGAACTTGAGACGAACACTGAAGCTTTCTTT.

The chain recombines TRBV28 with TRBJ1-3; tentatively, D is TRBD1 (5 bases). V was cut by 6 bases and J by 5 bases, with 17 bases left in between. CDR1 and CDR2 (germline): MDHEN, SYDVKM. This CDR3 is 15 amino acids long. CDR3 sequence (DNA): TGTGCCAGCAGCCGGGGACGCCGGGGGAGAAACACCATATATTTT. This codes for CASSRGRRGRNTIYF.

This clone was observed a few times. The chain employs TRBV7-9 and TRBJ1-1; possibly TRBD1 for D (6 bases). CDR1 and CDR2 (germline): SEHNR, FQNEAQ (reference sequence). The CDR3 runs 12 residues. V lost 5 bases, J lost 11 bases, and 15 bases lay in between. Here the CDR3 reads CASSTRPGAAFF. The DNA of the CDR3 is TGTGCCAGCAGCACCCGACCAGGGGCGGCTTTCTTT.

This rearrangement joins TRBV6-6 to TRBJ1-1, with D hard to call. Trimming removed 5 bases from V and 0 bases from J, with 10 bases in between. In germline, CDR1 is MNHNY, CDR2 SVGAGI (reference sequence). The CDR3 runs 14 residues. The CDR3 DNA is TGTGCCAGCAGTACGTACAATCTGAACACTGAAGCTTTCTTT. Translated, it gives CASSTYNLNTEAFF.

The chain links TRBV6-5 to TRBJ2-1; D may match TRBD1 or TRBD2 (6 bases each). Trimming left V 6 bases short and J 7 bases short, with 16 bases between. Germline V CDR1 and CDR2: MNHEY, SVGAGI. CDR3 size: 14 residues. CDR3 amino acids: CASSNVGGWNEQFF. The DNA of the CDR3 is TGTGCCAGCAGCAACGTAGGGGGGTGGAATGAGCAGTTCTTC.

The CDR3 loop is CASSLGGGNTGELFF. CDR3 DNA: TGTGCCAGCAGCTTGGGCGGGGGGAACACCGGGGAGCTGTTTTTT. The chain has TRBV7-2 and TRBJ2-2; 7 bases line up with TRBD2. V gave up 3 bases and J gave up 1 base; unmatched junction bases: 2. The CDR3 has 15 amino acids. The germline V gene encodes CDR1 SGHTA and CDR2 FQGNSA. The full variable domain, its missing parts supplied by reference TRBV7-2 and TRBJ2-2, is GAGVSQSPSNKVTEKGKDVELRCDPISGHTALYWYRQSLGQGLEFLIYFQGNSAPDKSGLPSDRFSAERTGGSVSTLTIQRTQQEDSAVYLCASSLGGGNTGELFFGEGSRLTVL.

The chain recombines TRBV14 with TRBJ1-2, with unresolved D. Germline V gene data show CDR1 as SGHDN and CDR2 as FVKESK. Trimming shortened V by 4 bases and J by 8 bases, and 17 bases separated the two germline ends. CDR3 length equals 14 residues. The CDR3 reads CASSPLGAPNGYTF. In nucleotides, the CDR3 is TGTGCCAGCAGCCCTCTAGGTGCCCCAAACGGCTACACCTTC.